A selection of T cell receptor beta chains follows, all from one sample in a study of T cells in Graves' hyperthyroidism and ophthalmopathy. TCRdb reprocessed the multiplex PCR reads with MiXCR, giving one entry per CDR3 protein. The sample holds 600,000 to 850,000 distinct CDR3 sequences, around 20% seen once. The sample comprised blood. The receptor source for this set is a woman between 45 and 65 years old with Graves' hyperthyroidism that later progressed to Graves' ophthalmopathy. Both conserved end residues are part of each CDR3. Fields, in order: J gene, clone size, V gene, CDR3 length, D gene, CDR3 protein, CDR3 DNA. A D gene is named only where the DNA matches it firmly. Size is omitted from some rows. Given values are once, few, many or a class for expanded clones.

j_gene: TRBJ1-2
abundance: many
v_gene: TRBV12-5
len: 13
d_gene: TRBD1
CDR3aa: CASGGTGGIGYTF
CDR3nt: TGTGCTAGTGGTGGGACAGGGGGCATTGGCTACACCTTC

j_gene: TRBJ2-7
abundance: NA
v_gene: TRBV15
len: 15
d_gene: NA
CDR3aa: CATSRESGPIYEQYF
CDR3nt: TGTGCCACCAGCAGAGAATCGGGTCCTATCTACGAGCAGTACTTC

j_gene: TRBJ2-1
abundance: many
v_gene: TRBV5-1
len: 16
d_gene: NA
CDR3aa: CASSLGWRGLKDEQFF
CDR3nt: TGCGCCAGCAGCTTGGGTTGGCGGGGGCTTAAGGATGAGCAGTTCTTC

j_gene: TRBJ1-5
abundance: NA
v_gene: TRBV6-1
len: 14
d_gene: NA
CDR3aa: CASSGRTENQPQHF
CDR3nt: TGTGCCAGCAGTGGTCGGACAGAGAATCAGCCCCAGCATTTT

j_gene: TRBJ1-4
abundance: NA
v_gene: TRBV24-1
len: 15
d_gene: TRBD1
CDR3aa: CATSDKGASDEKLFF
CDR3nt: TGTGCCACCAGTGATAAGGGGGCCTCGGATGAAAAACTGTTTTTT

j_gene: TRBJ1-1
abundance: NA
v_gene: TRBV12-3/TRBV12-4
len: 12
d_gene: NA
CDR3aa: CAIRGGASEAFF
CDR3nt: TGTGCCATCCGGGGGGGGGCTTCAGAAGCTTTCTTT

j_gene: TRBJ2-5
abundance: NA
v_gene: TRBV20-1
len: 14
d_gene: NA
CDR3aa: CSARDAGPQETQYF
CDR3nt: TGCAGTGCTAGAGATGCGGGACCCCAAGAGACCCAGTACTTC

j_gene: TRBJ1-5
abundance: many
v_gene: TRBV20-1
len: 14
d_gene: NA
CDR3aa: CSARRWGDNQPQHF
CDR3nt: TGCAGTGCTAGACGGTGGGGAGACAATCAGCCCCAGCATTTT

j_gene: TRBJ1-4
abundance: few
v_gene: TRBV5-6
len: 14
d_gene: NA
CDR3aa: CASSRRAEGEKLFF
CDR3nt: TGTGCCAGCAGTAGAAGGGCGGAGGGTGAAAAACTGTTTTTT

j_gene: TRBJ2-3
abundance: NA
v_gene: TRBV11-3
len: 18
d_gene: TRBD2
CDR3aa: CASSLKIPQRGDTDTQYF
CDR3nt: TGTGCCAGCAGCTTAAAGATTCCCCAGCGGGGGGACACAGATACGCAGTATTTT

j_gene: TRBJ1-3
abundance: NA
v_gene: TRBV7-9
len: 16
d_gene: NA
CDR3aa: CASRPSSKTSGNTIYF
CDR3nt: TGTGCCAGCAGACCCAGCAGCAAAACCTCTGGAAACACCATATATTTT

j_gene: TRBJ1-1
abundance: NA
v_gene: TRBV5-1
len: 14
d_gene: NA
CDR3aa: CASSLGEGNTEAFF
CDR3nt: TGCGCCAGCAGCCTGGGAGAGGGGAACACTGAAGCTTTCTTT

j_gene: TRBJ2-5
abundance: NA
v_gene: TRBV14
len: 16
d_gene: TRBD1
CDR3aa: CASSHDWGTGQETQYF
CDR3nt: TGTGCCAGCAGCCATGACTGGGGGACAGGGCAAGAGACCCAGTACTTC

j_gene: TRBJ2-7
abundance: few
v_gene: TRBV4-1
len: 14
d_gene: NA
CDR3aa: CASSQGTEKYEQYF
CDR3nt: TGCGCCAGCAGCCAAGGGACCGAAAAGTACGAGCAGTACTTC

j_gene: TRBJ1-4
abundance: few
v_gene: TRBV7-9
len: 17
d_gene: NA
CDR3aa: CASSAMGLSATNEKLFF
CDR3nt: TGTGCCAGCAGCGCGATGGGGTTATCTGCAACTAATGAAAAACTGTTTTTT

j_gene: TRBJ1-1
abundance: few
v_gene: TRBV3-1
len: 15
d_gene: NA
CDR3aa: CASSPDPGVNTEAFF
CDR3nt: TGTGCCAGCAGCCCAGACCCAGGGGTGAACACTGAAGCTTTCTTT

j_gene: TRBJ1-1
abundance: many
v_gene: TRBV27
len: 14
d_gene: TRBD1
CDR3aa: CASSYRDRVTEAFF
CDR3nt: TGTGCCAGCTCTTACCGGGACAGGGTCACTGAAGCTTTCTTT

j_gene: TRBJ1-6
abundance: NA
v_gene: TRBV20-1
len: 16
d_gene: TRBD1
CDR3aa: CSARGAGQGNNSPLHF
CDR3nt: TGCAGTGCTAGAGGAGCCGGACAGGGCAATAATTCACCCCTCCACTTT

j_gene: TRBJ2-5
abundance: NA
v_gene: TRBV20-1
len: 15
d_gene: TRBD2
CDR3aa: CSARDRRAPGGTQYF
CDR3nt: TGCAGTGCTAGAGATCGTCGAGCCCCGGGAGGGACCCAGTACTTC

j_gene: TRBJ2-3
abundance: few
v_gene: TRBV7-9
len: 15
d_gene: NA
CDR3aa: CASSLRAATTDTQYF
CDR3nt: TGTGCCAGCAGCTTACGGGCGGCTACCACAGATACGCAGTATTTT

j_gene: TRBJ2-1
abundance: NA
v_gene: TRBV30
len: 15
d_gene: NA
CDR3aa: CAWSEGTGVYNEQFF
CDR3nt: TGTGCCTGGAGTGAAGGGACTGGCGTCTACAATGAGCAGTTCTTC

j_gene: TRBJ2-5
abundance: NA
v_gene: TRBV18
len: 15
d_gene: NA
CDR3aa: CASSPRTRSGETQYF
CDR3nt: TGTGCCAGCTCACCACGGACAAGGAGTGGGGAGACCCAGTACTTC

j_gene: TRBJ1-2
abundance: NA
v_gene: TRBV19
len: 16
d_gene: TRBD1
CDR3aa: CASSIDQQGLNYGYTF
CDR3nt: TGTGCCAGTAGTATAGATCAACAGGGGTTAAACTATGGCTACACCTTC

j_gene: TRBJ2-4
abundance: few
v_gene: TRBV10-3
len: 17
d_gene: NA
CDR3aa: CAISESGGSLAKNIQYF
CDR3nt: TGTGCCATCAGTGAGTCCGGGGGATCCCTAGCCAAAAACATTCAGTACTTC

j_gene: TRBJ2-5
abundance: few
v_gene: TRBV20-1
len: 15
d_gene: NA
CDR3aa: CSARDLAGLKETQYF
CDR3nt: TGCAGTGCTAGAGATCTAGCAGGGTTGAAGGAGACCCAGTACTTC

j_gene: TRBJ1-1
abundance: few
v_gene: TRBV7-9
len: 15
d_gene: NA
CDR3aa: CASSLVSPVNTEAFF
CDR3nt: TGTGCCAGCAGCTTAGTTTCCCCGGTGAACACTGAAGCTTTCTTT

j_gene: TRBJ1-1
abundance: few
v_gene: TRBV19
len: 15
d_gene: NA
CDR3aa: CASSPFTGSDTEAFF
CDR3nt: TGTGCCAGTAGTCCTTTTACAGGGTCTGACACTGAAGCTTTCTTT

j_gene: TRBJ1-2
abundance: many
v_gene: TRBV27
len: 13
d_gene: NA
CDR3aa: CASSLTANYGYTF
CDR3nt: TGTGCCAGCAGCCTAACAGCTAACTATGGCTACACCTTC

j_gene: TRBJ1-5
abundance: few
v_gene: TRBV11-1
len: 17
d_gene: TRBD1
CDR3aa: CASSHLDAGGSNQPQHF
CDR3nt: TGTGCCAGCAGCCACCTAGATGCAGGGGGGAGCAATCAGCCCCAGCATTTT

j_gene: TRBJ1-2
abundance: few
v_gene: TRBV6-1
len: 14
d_gene: TRBD1
CDR3aa: CASRPDRGRNGYTF
CDR3nt: TGTGCCAGCAGACCCGACAGGGGGAGGAATGGCTACACCTTC

j_gene: TRBJ2-1
abundance: NA
v_gene: TRBV2
len: 13
d_gene: NA
CDR3aa: CASSELRGNEQFF
CDR3nt: TGTGCCAGCAGTGAACTGAGAGGCAATGAGCAGTTCTTC

j_gene: TRBJ1-1
abundance: many
v_gene: TRBV13
len: 15
d_gene: NA
CDR3aa: CASSLEASLNTEAFF
CDR3nt: TGTGCCAGCAGCTTAGAGGCCAGTCTGAACACTGAAGCTTTCTTT

j_gene: TRBJ2-1
abundance: many
v_gene: TRBV5-1
len: 17
d_gene: TRBD2
CDR3aa: CASSLGAGGPSYNEQFF
CDR3nt: TGCGCCAGCAGCTTGGGTGCGGGGGGCCCCTCCTACAATGAGCAGTTCTTC

j_gene: TRBJ2-7
abundance: few
v_gene: TRBV18
len: 13
d_gene: NA
CDR3aa: CASSPPSRAEQYF
CDR3nt: TGTGCCAGCTCACCACCGTCCAGGGCCGAGCAGTACTTC

j_gene: TRBJ2-3
abundance: many
v_gene: TRBV12-3/TRBV12-4
len: 15
d_gene: TRBD2
CDR3aa: CASSRTSGGPDTQYF
CDR3nt: TGTGCCAGCAGCCGGACTAGCGGGGGTCCAGATACGCAGTATTTT

j_gene: TRBJ2-4
abundance: NA
v_gene: TRBV20-1
len: 15
d_gene: NA
CDR3aa: CSARDSALAKNIQYF
CDR3nt: TGCAGTGCTAGAGATAGTGCCCTAGCCAAAAACATTCAGTACTTC

j_gene: TRBJ1-6
abundance: NA
v_gene: TRBV19
len: 15
d_gene: TRBD1
CDR3aa: CASNFGGQGNSPLHF
CDR3nt: TGTGCCAGTAATTTTGGAGGACAGGGTAATTCACCCCTCCACTTT

j_gene: TRBJ2-2
abundance: many
v_gene: TRBV6-1
len: 17
d_gene: TRBD1
CDR3aa: CASSPPLGTGYTGELFF
CDR3nt: TGTGCCAGCAGTCCTCCTCTAGGGACAGGGTACACCGGGGAGCTGTTTTTT

j_gene: TRBJ2-2
abundance: many
v_gene: TRBV13
len: 16
d_gene: NA
CDR3aa: CASSLGGSTGSGELFF
CDR3nt: TGTGCCAGCAGCTTAGGAGGCTCAACCGGGTCCGGGGAGCTGTTTTTT

j_gene: TRBJ1-1
abundance: NA
v_gene: TRBV19
len: 11
d_gene: NA
CDR3aa: CASSMGTCAFF
CDR3nt: TGTGCCAGTAGTATGGGGACATGCGCTTTCTTT

j_gene: TRBJ2-7
abundance: few
v_gene: TRBV27
len: 13
d_gene: NA
CDR3aa: CASSPLRGWGQYF
CDR3nt: TGTGCCAGCAGTCCCCTGCGGGGTTGGGGGCAGTACTTC

j_gene: TRBJ1-1
abundance: few
v_gene: TRBV27
len: 15
d_gene: TRBD1
CDR3aa: CASSLIPPGGTEAFF
CDR3nt: TGTGCCAGCAGTTTAATTCCGCCAGGGGGCACTGAAGCTTTCTTT